The T cell receptor (beta chain) described here comes from a study of T cell changes during pregnancy in multiple sclerosis. Produced via immunoSEQ multiplex PCR; TCRdb's table is partial and in-frame only. The data hold 80,000 or so clones, with just over 90% observed a single time. This CDR3 has 16 residues. V lost 3 bases, J lost 1 base, and 2 bases stayed unmatched. CDR1 SGHVS and CDR2 FQNEAQ come from the germline V gene. The TCR originated in a female donor with multiple sclerosis, enrolled in a pregnancy study. This sample comprised peripheral blood, obtained before pregnancy. The chain couples TRBV7-8 to TRBJ2-3; 12 bases align to TRBD2. The CDR3: CASSLRTSGGTDTQYF. The CDR3 DNA follows: TGTGCCAGCAGCTTGAGGACTAGCGGGGGCACAGATACGCAGTATTTT.